This passage covers 11 T cell receptor beta chains from one sample sequenced in a study of beta chain features in type 1 diabetes. The study's findings and limits: There was a moderate but significant shortening of TCRB CDR3s in all four CD4+ subsets of Type 1 diabetes patients.

For these TCRs, the target antigens are not known. Expressed TCRB transcripts were sequenced because the entire RNA isolate underwent reverse transcription. The protocol was immunoSEQ multiplex PCR, while the TCRdb copy is restricted to in-frame clones and leaves out a portion. The top ten hold about 0.018% of the sample, which has under 300,000 clones, about a tenth seen once. Sequenced input: naive CD4+ T cells from blood. These receptors were collected from a man aged 30 to 45 with type 1 diabetes.

This sequence joins TRBV7-3 and TRBJ2-1; no clear D gene. V was pared by 3 bases and J by 7 bases, with 10 bases between. CDR3 length: 13 amino acids. The germline CDR1 and CDR2 sequences are SGHTA and FQGTGA. CDR3 nucleotide sequence: TGTGCCAGCAGCTTCCGACTTGGGAATGAGCAGTTCTTC. Its translation: CASSFRLGNEQFF.

V and J are TRBV6-5 and TRBJ2-1; TRBD2 might be the D (5 bases). The CDR3 extends over 15 amino acids. Trimming cost V 2 bases and J 3 bases, with 11 bases left between them. Germline V gives CDR1 MNHEY, CDR2 SVGAGI. DNA of the CDR3: TGTGCCAGCAGTTACGCCGGACTGAACTACAATGAGCAGTTCTTC. It encodes CASSYAGLNYNEQFF.

This clone has just a few counts. V usage is TRBV29-1 and J usage is TRBJ2-3; possible D gene TRBD1, 6 bases. CDR1 is SQVTM, CDR2 ANQGSEA, per germline. V was trimmed by 6 bases and J by 0 bases, leaving 10 bases between them. CDR3 length: 13 residues. The CDR3 loop is CSVWTASTDTQYF. The CDR3 DNA reads as TGCAGCGTCTGGACAGCTAGCACAGATACGCAGTATTTT.

J is TRBJ1-3 and V is TRBV9; D is possibly TRBD1 (5 bases). V was pared by 2 bases and J by 0 bases, with 9 bases between. Germline assignment: CDR1 SGDLS and CDR2 YYNGEE. This CDR3 has 15 amino acids. For the CDR3, the DNA is TGTGCCAGCAGCGTCGACAGTTACTCTGGAAACACCATATATTTT. It encodes CASSVDSYSGNTIYF.

The gene calls are TRBV7-9 and TRBJ2-7; TRBD1 might be the D (5 bases). Trimming shortened V by 5 bases and J by 5 bases, and 16 bases separated the two germline ends. The CDR3 is 14 amino acids. The germline gives CDR1 SEHNR, CDR2 FQNEAQ (reference sequence). DNA for the CDR3: TGTGCCAGCAGCCTAGTACAGGTTTTAAACGAGCAGTACTTC. This sequence encodes CASSLVQVLNEQYF.

This clone has just a few counts. The CDR3 DNA reads TGTGCCAGCTCGCCGGGAGGGACAGGGAGAGAGACCCAGTACTTC. It specifies CASSPGGTGRETQYF. This rearrangement joins TRBV28 to TRBJ2-5; maybe TRBD1 (9 bases). The CDR3 contains 15 residues. Trimming stripped 8 bases from V and 4 bases from J, with 20 bases between. The germline CDR1 and CDR2 sequences are MDHEN and SYDVKM.

The CDR3 loop is CASRLPGYGANVLTF. CDR3 nucleotide sequence: TGTGCCAGCAGGCTTCCAGGGTACGGGGCCAACGTCCTGACTTTC. The chain has TRBV5-4 and TRBJ2-6, with a weak D call TRBD1 (5 bases). The ends were cut back, 5 bases at V and 4 bases at J, with 13 bases in the middle. Germline V CDR1 and CDR2: SGHNT, YYREEE (reference sequence). The CDR3 consists of 15 residues.

This clone was recorded a few times. V gene TRBV2 combines with J gene TRBJ1-2, with a weak D call TRBD1 (6 bases). The CDR3 runs to 15 residues. Germline CDR1 SNHLY, CDR2 FYNNEI. V was clipped by 3 bases and J by 2 bases, with 13 bases between them. The DNA for the CDR3 is TGTGCCAGCAGTGATATCGAGGGGGAGAACTATGGCTACACCTTC. This gives the protein CASSDIEGENYGYTF.

This clone showed up just a few times. This chain uses TRBV30 with TRBJ2-5; the match to TRBD1 covers 8 bases. The CDR3 is 12 amino acids. The V gene end was trimmed by 1 base and the J gene end by 5 bases; junction bases not matched to a gene: 0. Germline V gene lookup returns CDR1 GTSNPN and CDR2 SVGIG (reference sequence). The CDR3 here is CAWSGTGETQYF. The CDR3 bases are TGTGCCTGGAGTGGGACAGGGGAGACCCAGTACTTC.

This sequence joins TRBV28 and TRBJ2-1; D ambiguous. V was pared by 0 bases and J by 6 bases, with 6 bases between. The CDR3 sequence is 13 residues long. In germline, CDR1 is MDHEN, CDR2 SYDVKM. The CDR3 spells CASSLWQANEQFF. CDR3 coding DNA: TGTGCCAGCAGTTTATGGCAGGCCAATGAGCAGTTCTTC.

CDR3 DNA sequence: TGCGCCAGCAGCCAAGGACTAGCGGGGGGCCTGTACAATGAGCAGTTCTTC. It specifies CASSQGLAGGLYNEQFF. V gene TRBV4-1 combines with J gene TRBJ2-1; TRBD2 agrees at 13 bases. CDR3 size: 17 residues. The germline gives CDR1 MGHRA, CDR2 YSYEKL. After removal of 1 base from V and 4 bases from J, the junction contained 4 bases not matched to a gene.